This T cell receptor beta chain was recorded in a study of identical twins. Findings and caveats of the study: Carriage of fewer insertions was seen in abundant cord blood beta clonotypes, whereas memory repertoires showed none.

TCRdb re-called the 5' RACE reads through MiXCR, storing one row per CDR3 protein. The sample has some 590,000 distinct CDR3 sequences; 7.5% to 10% are singletons. This clonotype was counted between two and nine times. The antigen is unknown. Germline V gives CDR1 MNHNS, CDR2 SASEGT. CDR3 length equals 15 residues. The V segment lost 6 bases and the J segment 4 bases; nucleotides outside the gene matches: 7. This sample also appeared in a second study, on yellow fever vaccine responses in identical twins.

J is TRBJ2-2 and V is TRBV6-1, with 8 bases aligning to TRBD1. This sequence originates from a woman younger than 30 in good health. What was sequenced was PBMCs. This CDR3 reads CASRSQGAVTGELFF. The CDR3 nucleotides are TGTGCCAGCAGGTCCCAGGGGGCGGTCACCGGGGAGCTGTTTTTT.